A single T cell receptor (beta chain) is shown here with its context. No antigen is known for it. The CDR3 covers 14 residues. Germline V CDR1 and CDR2: MNHEY, SMNVEV (reference sequence). Unique molecular identifiers were carried by the TCR beta cDNA libraries. The T cell input of roughly 0.95 to 11 million gave 400,000 to 500,000 cDNA molecules. TCRdb passed the PCR reads through MiXCR, listing each CDR3 protein once. The table lists a few hundred thousand distinct CDR3 sequences, less than 45% of them singletons, with 9.5% to 13% in the top ten. The data were obtained in a study of post-analysis software for immune sequencing data. Background on the study: There were relapsing-remitting, secondary progressive and progressive-relapsing multiple sclerosis among the disease courses included.

The study, taken as a whole, reports: Samples made in the same batch grouped tightly together by F measure. Compared against controls, patients with multiple sclerosis displayed significantly lower normalized Chao1 diversity. TRBV segments more frequent in patients than in controls numbered a few and included TRBV5-6, TRBV5-1 and TRBV20-1.

The TCR originated in a girl aged 10 to 17 with multiple sclerosis. Sequenced material: blood. The chain combines TRBV27 with TRBJ2-5; 11 positions agree with TRBD2. The J call is doubtful: the DNA matches TRBJ2-7 better. The CDR3 loop reads CASQLLAGVYEQYF. For the CDR3, the DNA is TGTGCCAGCCAATTACTAGCGGGGGTCTACGAGCAGTACTTC.